This T cell receptor beta chain was retrieved from a study of OX40 agonist ivuxolimab in advanced cancers. Overall study findings and caveats: More expanded clones were found, on average, in CD8+ than in CD4+ T cells.

Points on this clone: Its antigen is still unknown.

TCRdb keeps only in-frame clones here, not all; method: immunoSEQ multiplex PCR. The sample lists 38,000 or so clones, roughly 87% seen once, with around 43% in the top ten. The V and J ends lost 6 bases and 1 base respectively, with 15 bases between them. The germline V gene has CDR1 MNHNS and CDR2 SASEGT. The CDR3 runs to 15 residues. The sequence derives from an adult with an advanced solid tumor such as melanoma, head and neck, liver or kidney cancer. The chain employs TRBV6-1 and TRBJ1-2, with D perhaps TRBD1 (6 bases). The material sequenced was CD4+ or CD8+ T cells sorted from blood, taken in a trial of the OX40 agonist ivuxolimab. This chain's CDR3 is CASRMDSTFNYGYTF. For the CDR3, the DNA is TGTGCCAGCAGGATGGACAGCACTTTTAACTATGGCTACACCTTC.